This entry features one T cell receptor beta chain sequence. This record comes from a study of blood T cell repertoires in COVID-19. Study background: Some COVID-19 samples were acute and others convalescent; all came from the United States, Italy and Spain. PBMCs, B-cell-depleted T cells, or T cells provided the cDNA or gDNA that made up the material.

The authors' processing: Reference gene primers were amplified, and this amplification served to estimate nucleated cell counts. Assay: immunoSEQ multiplex PCR; the TCRdb copy retains only in-frame clones and omits some. The V and J calls and clone size come from that table; D and trimming were worked out from the DNA. The sample carries about 140,000 clones, 85% recorded once. Germline V gene lookup returns CDR1 SGHDN and CDR2 FVKESK. The CDR3 spans 13 residues. After removal of 5 bases from V and 7 bases from J, the junction contained 5 bases not matched to a gene. Material: peripheral blood. The chain employs TRBV14 and TRBJ2-1; TRBD1 aligns across 7 bases. The receptor comes from a middle-aged man with acute or convalescent COVID-19. CDR3 sequence reads: CASSSDRENEQFF. In DNA, the CDR3 is TGTGCCAGCAGCTCAGACAGGGAGAATGAGCAGTTCTTC. Full variable domain (rest looked up from reference TRBV14 and TRBJ2-1): EAGVTQFPSHSVIEKGQTVTLRCDPISGHDNLYWYRRVMGKEIKFLLHFVKESKQDESGMPNNRFLAERTGGTYSTLKVQPAELEDSGVYFCASSSDRENEQFFGPGTRLTVL.